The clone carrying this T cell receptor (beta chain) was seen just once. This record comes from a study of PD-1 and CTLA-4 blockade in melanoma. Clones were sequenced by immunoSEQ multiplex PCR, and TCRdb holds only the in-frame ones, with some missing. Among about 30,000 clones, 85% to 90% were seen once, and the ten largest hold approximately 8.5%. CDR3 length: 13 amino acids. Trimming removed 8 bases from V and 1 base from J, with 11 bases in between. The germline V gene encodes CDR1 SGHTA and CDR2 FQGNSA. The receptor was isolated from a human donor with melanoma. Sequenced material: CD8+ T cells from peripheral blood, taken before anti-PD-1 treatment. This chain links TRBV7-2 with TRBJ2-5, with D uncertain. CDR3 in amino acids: CASRVGGQETQYF. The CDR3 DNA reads TGTGCCAGCCGGGTCGGCGGCCAAGAGACCCAGTACTTC.